The 27 T cell receptor beta chains below come from one sample, sequenced in a study of blood T cells in healthy people across ages. The use of a sample-barcoded 5' primer and a J-beta primer mix characterized a second PCR of roughly 7 to 12 cycles. TCRdb analysed the 5' RACE reads with MiXCR anew, one entry per CDR3 protein. The sample yields around 1.7 million distinct CDR3 sequences, roughly 30% seen once. Sequences were obtained from blood. The receptors stem from a woman aged 25 to 39 in good health.

V usage is TRBV20-1 and J usage is TRBJ2-2; 7 positions agree with TRBD2. CDR1 and CDR2 from the germline V gene are DFQATT and SNEGSKA (reference sequence). The CDR3 extends over 16 amino acids. V trimming: 6 bases; J trimming: 4 bases; junction bases outside the gene matches: 14. The CDR3, as DNA: TGCAGTGCCACTGTGCCCGGGGGGAAAAGCACCGGGGAGCTGTTTTTT. Translating gives CSATVPGGKSTGELFF.

This clonotype was observed a few times. The V gene is TRBV6-2 or TRBV6-3, the J gene TRBJ2-7, with TRBD1 as a possible D gene (5 bases). Germline CDR1 and CDR2: MNHEY and SVGEGT. The CDR3 consists of 12 residues. Trimming left V 5 bases short and J 4 bases short, with 9 bases between. The CDR3 is CASSDREYEQYF. The CDR3 DNA reads TGTGCCAGCAGTGACAGAGAGTACGAGCAGTACTTC.

The V and J genes are TRBV5-1 and TRBJ2-4; weak D call: TRBD2 (7 bases). V shed 9 bases and J shed 8 bases, with 15 bases lying between them. The CDR3 has 12 residues. The germline CDR1 and CDR2 sequences are SGHRS and YFSETQ. For the CDR3, the DNA is TGCGCCACCAGGGGAGGGGACGACATTCAGTACTTC. Translated: CATRGGDDIQYF.

Points on this clonotype: The junction departs from germline at one end; a sequencing error may be responsible. The V and J genes are TRBV11-2 and TRBJ2-1; perhaps D is TRBD1 or TRBD2 (7 bases each). This CDR3 has 15 amino acids. Germline assignment: CDR1 SGHAT and CDR2 FQNNGV. CDR3 protein: CASSYFRQGGNGQFF. The CDR3, as DNA: TGTGCCAGCAGCTATTTCCGACAGGGAGGGAATGGGCAGTTCTTC.

CDR3 in DNA: TGTGCCAGCAGCTTCCTGTCGACAGGGGAGGAGACCCAGTACTTC. Translation gives CASSFLSTGEETQYF. V gene TRBV7-9 combines with J gene TRBJ2-5; 8 bases match TRBD1. The CDR3 loop spans 15 amino acids. V trimming: 3 bases; J trimming: 5 bases; junction bases outside the gene matches: 8. Germline CDR1 and CDR2: SEHNR and FQNEAQ (reference sequence).

This clonotype has a single count. The chain joins TRBV24-1 to TRBJ2-2, with TRBD1 matching 11 bases. The CDR3 has 17 residues. Unmatched junction bases numbered 8, after V lost 2 bases and J lost 7 bases. The germline CDR1 and CDR2 sequences are KGHDR and SFDVKD. CDR3 bases: TGTGCCACCAGTGATTCCCGGACAGGGGGCGTTGGCGGGGAGCTGTTTTTT. This codes for CATSDSRTGGVGGELFF.

On this clonotype: A much larger clone lies a single base off, so this may be a read error. The rearrangement links TRBV9 to TRBJ2-1; 9 positions match TRBD1. The CDR3 covers 16 residues. Germline CDR1 SGDLS, CDR2 YYNGEE. The CDR3 region has the DNA TGTGCCAGCAGCGTAGACGGGACAGGGTCCTGCAATGAGCAGTTCTTC. This encodes CASSVDGTGSCNEQFF. Filled out from reference TRBV9 and TRBJ2-1, the complete variable domain reads DSGVTQTPKHLITATGQRVTLRCSPRSGDLSVYWYQQSLDQGLQFLIQYYNGEERAKGNILERFSAQQFPDLHSELNLSSLELGDSALYFCASSVDGTGSCNEQFFGPGTRLTVL.

The chain combines TRBV7-2 with TRBJ2-2; D is unresolved. V was trimmed by 1 base and J by 6 bases, leaving 18 bases between them. This CDR3 is 17 amino acids long. In germline, CDR1 is SGHTA, CDR2 FQGNSA. The chain's CDR3 is CASSLVVSFILAGELFF. CDR3 DNA sequence: TGTGCCAGCAGCTTAGTTGTTAGCTTCATACTCGCCGGGGAGCTGTTTTTT.

This clonotype came up many times. The chain joins TRBV5-1 to TRBJ1-1; no definite D call. CDR3 length equals 13 residues. Trimming shortened V by 7 bases and J by 1 base, and 11 bases separated the two germline ends. Germline assignment: CDR1 SGHRS and CDR2 YFSETQ. Here the CDR3 DNA reads TGCGCCAGCTCCCGGACCCAGAACACTGAAGCTTTCTTT. Its translation is CASSRTQNTEAFF.

In its sample, this clonotype was seen a few times. A read error may account for a junction end that differs from germline. The gene calls are TRBV15 and TRBJ1-4, with unresolved D. Per the germline V gene, CDR1 is LNHNV and CDR2 is YYDKDF (reference sequence). This CDR3 comprises 15 residues. The CDR3 region has the DNA TGTGCCACCAGCAGAGATCCAGCAACTAATGAAAAACGGTTTTTT. Protein product: CATSRDPATNEKRFF. The full variable domain, its missing parts supplied by reference TRBV15 and TRBJ1-4, is DAMVIQNPRYQVTQFGKPVTLSCSQTLNHNVMYWYQQKSSQAPKLLFHYYDKDFNNEADTPDNFQSRRPNTSFCFLDIRSPGLGDTAMYLCATSRDPATNEKRFFGSGTQLSVL.

This chain links TRBV29-1 with TRBJ2-1; 7 nucleotides agree with TRBD2. This CDR3 comprises 14 residues. Trimming cost V 6 bases and J 2 bases; bases outside gene matches: 7. CDR1 is SQVTM, CDR2 ANQGSEA, per germline. CDR3 protein: CSVVLARTYNEQFF. CDR3 in DNA: TGCAGCGTGGTACTAGCGAGGACCTACAATGAGCAGTTCTTC.

V and J are TRBV6-5 and TRBJ2-5; D is unresolved. V was clipped by 8 bases and J by 5 bases, with 12 bases between them. Germline-derived CDR1 and CDR2 are MNHEY and SVGAGI. The CDR3 covers 12 residues. As DNA, the CDR3 is TGTGCCAGCGGGCGGCATGGGGAGACCCAGTACTTC. Amino acid sequence: CASGRHGETQYF.

The rearrangement joins TRBV30 to TRBJ1-4, with D possibly being TRBD1 (6 bases). The germline V and J ends were trimmed by 2 bases and 4 bases, with 8 bases remaining between them. The CDR3 covers 13 residues. The V gene's germline CDR1 is GTSNPN and CDR2 SVGIG (reference sequence). The CDR3, as DNA: TGTGCCTGGAGTACAGGGTTTAATGAAAAACTGTTTTTT. Translation: CAWSTGFNEKLFF.

This clonotype was counted only a few times. Compared with germline, one end of the junction differs, possibly owing to a read error. In DNA, the CDR3 is TGTTCCAGCAGTTACTCGGGACAGGGGGCTACAGATACGCAGTATTTT. The encoded protein is CSSSYSGQGATDTQYF. The chain couples TRBV6-2 or TRBV6-3 to TRBJ2-3; 12 nucleotides match TRBD1. The CDR3 contains 16 residues. The germline V gene has CDR1 MNHEY and CDR2 SVGEGT.

This clonotype was observed at least ten times. This chain connects TRBV7-2 to TRBJ1-4; 11 nucleotides line up with TRBD1. Germline V lookup: CDR1 SGHTA, CDR2 FQGNSA. With 5 bases clipped from V and 8 bases from J, the junction kept 4 bases outside the gene matches. This CDR3 contains 14 residues. The CDR3, as DNA: TGTGCCAGCAGCCTGGACAGGGGGCCGGAAAAACTGTTTTTT. Translating it yields CASSLDRGPEKLFF.

This clonotype was recorded many times. CDR3 amino acids: CASSFLAGADTQYF. The DNA for the CDR3 is TGTGCCAGCAGTTTTCTAGCGGGGGCAGATACGCAGTATTTT. The V call is TRBV12-3 or TRBV12-4, the J call TRBJ2-3; 10 nucleotides align to TRBD2. V gave up 3 bases and J gave up 4 bases; unmatched junction bases: 1. The CDR3 contains 14 residues.

Comments on this clonotype: Since a much larger clone is just one base distant, this may be a read error. No conserved phenylalanine or tryptophan is present at the end of the CDR3, so a read error is the likely explanation. The V gene is TRBV6-1, the J gene TRBJ1-5, with TRBD1 matching over 9 bases. CDR3 length equals 18 residues. Germline-derived CDR1 and CDR2 are MNHNS and SASEGT. The V gene end was trimmed by 6 bases and the J gene end by 3 bases; junction bases not matched to a gene: 15. The CDR3 here is CASSPPLLTGGNNQPQHS. DNA of the CDR3: TGTGCCAGCAGCCCACCCCTTCTGACAGGGGGGAACAATCAGCCCCAGCATTCT.

This clonotype was picked up one time. It may be a read error: a sequence one base away is much more abundant. The CDR3 ends on some other residue instead of the conserved phenylalanine or tryptophan, so this is likely a read error. This chain links TRBV5-5 with TRBJ1-2, with a tentative D call TRBD1 (5 bases). Germline CDR1 reads SGHKS; CDR2 reads YYEKEE (reference sequence). The CDR3 contains 14 residues. V lost 1 base and J 4 bases, leaving 11 bases between the germline ends. CDR3 coding DNA: TGTGCCAGCAGCTTGCGTCAGGGAACCTATGGCTACACCCTC. Amino acids: CASSLRQGTYGYTL.

This clonotype was seen a handful of times. Here the CDR3 DNA reads TGCAGTGCTGAGGCGCGGGCACAGGGTACGGGCGAGCAGTACTTC. Protein: CSAEARAQGTGEQYF. V and J are TRBV20-1 and TRBJ2-7; D perhaps matches TRBD1 (6 bases). This CDR3 contains 15 residues. V gave up 5 bases and J gave up 6 bases, with 23 bases separating them. CDR1 is DFQATT, CDR2 SNEGSKA, per germline (reference sequence).

This clonotype was seen a handful of times. It may be a read error: a sequence one base away is much more abundant. This rearrangement joins TRBV12-5 to TRBJ2-1, with D possibly called TRBD1 or TRBD2 (6 bases each). Germline values: CDR1 LGHNT, CDR2 FRNRAP. Trimming removed 2 bases from V and 8 bases from J, with 19 bases in between. The CDR3 totals 16 residues. The CDR3 DNA reads TGTGCTAGTGGTTTGTCGGGGGCATGGGAACACGATGAGCAGTTCTTC. Translation gives CASGLSGAWEHDEQFF.

This clonotype was detected ten times or more. Here the CDR3 reads CASSLVGNSYNEQFF. The CDR3 DNA sequence: TGCGCCAGCAGCTTGGTGGGTAACTCCTACAATGAGCAGTTCTTC. V is TRBV5-1 and J is TRBJ2-1; D ambiguous. V lost 0 bases, J lost 0 bases, and 7 bases lay in between. Per the germline V gene, CDR1 is SGHRS and CDR2 is YFSETQ. CDR3 size: 15 residues.

The V and J genes are TRBV2 and TRBJ2-4; 10 nucleotides match TRBD2. The J call is in doubt because the DNA end fits TRBJ2-7 better. Germline V lookup: CDR1 SNHLY, CDR2 FYNNEI. This CDR3 spans 14 amino acids. DNA for the CDR3: TGTGCCAGCAGTACTAGCGGGAAACGGTACGAGCAGTACTTC. Translating it yields CASSTSGKRYEQYF.

The chain combines TRBV5-1 with TRBJ1-2; 7 positions agree with TRBD1. CDR3 length: 14 residues. Germline CDR1 is SGHRS and CDR2 is YFSETQ. The V and J ends lost 4 bases and 5 bases, in that order; junction bases with no gene match: 8. CDR3 residues: CASSAPTGKYGYTF. CDR3 DNA: TGCGCCAGCAGCGCGCCGACAGGGAAGTATGGCTACACCTTC.

The chain has TRBV7-2 and TRBJ2-4; D tentatively reads TRBD1 or TRBD2 (5 bases each). The better agreement between TRBJ2-7 and the DNA end casts doubt on the J call. The germline gives CDR1 SGHTA, CDR2 FQGNSA. CDR3 length: 13 residues. The CDR3 DNA is TGTGCCAGCAGCTTGGACGGGACCCACGAGCAGTACTTC. As protein: CASSLDGTHEQYF.

This clonotype was observed a handful of times. The rearrangement uses TRBV7-9 and TRBJ1-1; tentatively, D is TRBD1 (6 bases). CDR1 and CDR2 from the germline V gene are SEHNR and FQNEAQ (reference sequence). Trimming left V 3 bases short and J 6 bases short, with 14 bases between. This CDR3 is 14 amino acids long. The CDR3 loop is CASSFTGSGSEAFF. Here the CDR3 DNA reads TGTGCCAGCAGCTTCACAGGGTCTGGCTCTGAAGCTTTCTTT.

This clonotype was seen at least ten times. This chain joins TRBV12-3 or TRBV12-4 and TRBJ2-1; 9 bases match TRBD2. The ends lost 8 bases at V and 4 bases at J; junction bases unmatched: 6. The CDR3 runs to 14 residues. The CDR3 nucleotides read TGTGCCAGCCGTAGCGGGGGCGATTACAATGAGCAGTTCTTC. Translating gives CASRSGGDYNEQFF.

This sequence joins TRBV30 and TRBJ1-5; 7 bases map to TRBD1. CDR1 is GTSNPN, CDR2 SVGIG, per germline (reference sequence). The CDR3 has 14 amino acids. Trimming removed 4 bases from V and 0 bases from J; junction bases left unmatched: 3. CDR3 DNA: TGTGCCTGGACCCCAGGGGGTAGCAATCAGCCCCAGCATTTT. Residues: CAWTPGGSNQPQHF.